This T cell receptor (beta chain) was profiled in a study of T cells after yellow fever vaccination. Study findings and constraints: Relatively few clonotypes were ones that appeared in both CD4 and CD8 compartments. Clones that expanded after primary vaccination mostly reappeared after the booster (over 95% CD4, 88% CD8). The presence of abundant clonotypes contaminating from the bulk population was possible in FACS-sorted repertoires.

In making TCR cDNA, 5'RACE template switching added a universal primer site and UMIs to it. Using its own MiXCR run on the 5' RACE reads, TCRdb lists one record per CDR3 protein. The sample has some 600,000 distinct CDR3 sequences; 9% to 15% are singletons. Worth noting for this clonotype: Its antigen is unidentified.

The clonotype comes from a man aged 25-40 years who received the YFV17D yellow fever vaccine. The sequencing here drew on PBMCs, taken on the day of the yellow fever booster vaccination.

The CDR3 reads CASSLISNNEQFF. The CDR3 region has the DNA TGCGCCAGCAGCTTGATAAGCAACAATGAGCAGTTCTTC. This chain connects TRBV5-1 to TRBJ2-1; no firm D call. V lost 1 base to trimming and J lost 5 bases, with 7 bases between them. There are 13 residues in the CDR3. Germline V CDR1 and CDR2: SGHRS, YFSETQ.